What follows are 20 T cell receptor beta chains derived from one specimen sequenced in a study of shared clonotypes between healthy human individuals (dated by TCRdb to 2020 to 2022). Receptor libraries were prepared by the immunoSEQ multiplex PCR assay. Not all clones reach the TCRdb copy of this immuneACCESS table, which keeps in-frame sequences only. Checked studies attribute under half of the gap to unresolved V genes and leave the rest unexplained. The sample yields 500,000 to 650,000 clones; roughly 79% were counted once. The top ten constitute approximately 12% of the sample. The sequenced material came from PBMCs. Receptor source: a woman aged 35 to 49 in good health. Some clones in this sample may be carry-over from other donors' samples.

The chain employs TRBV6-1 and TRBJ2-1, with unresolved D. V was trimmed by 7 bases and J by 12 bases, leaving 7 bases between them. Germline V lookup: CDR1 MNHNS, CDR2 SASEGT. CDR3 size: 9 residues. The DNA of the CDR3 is TGTGCCAGCATCTTTGGGCAGTTCTTC. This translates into CASIFGQFF.

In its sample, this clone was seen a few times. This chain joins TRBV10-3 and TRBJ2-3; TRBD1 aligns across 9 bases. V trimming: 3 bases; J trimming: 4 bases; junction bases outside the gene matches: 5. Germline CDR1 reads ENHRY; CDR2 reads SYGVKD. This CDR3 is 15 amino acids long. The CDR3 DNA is TGTGCCATCAGTGATCGGACAGGGGCGGCAGATACGCAGTATTTT. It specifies CAISDRTGAADTQYF.

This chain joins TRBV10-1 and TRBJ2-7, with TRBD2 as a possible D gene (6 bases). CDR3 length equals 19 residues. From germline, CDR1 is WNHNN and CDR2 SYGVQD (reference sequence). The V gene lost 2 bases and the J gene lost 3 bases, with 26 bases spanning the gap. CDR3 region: CASSEPQGSQVGGSYEQYF. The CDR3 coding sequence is TGCGCCAGCAGTGAGCCTCAAGGGAGCCAGGTTGGGGGGAGCTACGAGCAGTACTTC.

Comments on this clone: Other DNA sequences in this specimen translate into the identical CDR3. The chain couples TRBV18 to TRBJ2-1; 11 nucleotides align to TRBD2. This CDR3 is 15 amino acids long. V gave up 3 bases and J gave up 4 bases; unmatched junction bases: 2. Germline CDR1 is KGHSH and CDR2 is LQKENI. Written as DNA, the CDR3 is TGTGCCAGCTCACCTGGGACTAGCGGATACAATGAGCAGTTCTTC. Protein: CASSPGTSGYNEQFF.

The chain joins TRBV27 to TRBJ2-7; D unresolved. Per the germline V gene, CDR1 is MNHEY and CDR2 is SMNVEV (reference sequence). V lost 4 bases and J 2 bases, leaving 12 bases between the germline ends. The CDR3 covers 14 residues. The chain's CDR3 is CASSYSDPTYEQYF. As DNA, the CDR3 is TGTGCCAGCAGTTATTCGGACCCAACCTACGAGCAGTACTTC.

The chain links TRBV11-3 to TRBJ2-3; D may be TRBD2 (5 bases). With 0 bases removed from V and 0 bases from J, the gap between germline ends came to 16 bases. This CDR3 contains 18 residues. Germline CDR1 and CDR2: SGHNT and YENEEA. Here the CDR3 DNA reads TGTGCCAGCAGCTTAGATCCGTCCGGGGTTTGTAGCACAGATACGCAGTATTTT. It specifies CASSLDPSGVCSTDTQYF. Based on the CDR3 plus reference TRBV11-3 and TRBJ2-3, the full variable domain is EAGVVQSPRYKIIEKKQPVAFWCNPISGHNTLYWYLQNLGQGPELLIRYENEEAVDDSQLPKDRFSAERLKGVDSTLKIQPAELGDSAVYLCASSLDPSGVCSTDTQYFGPGTRLTVL.

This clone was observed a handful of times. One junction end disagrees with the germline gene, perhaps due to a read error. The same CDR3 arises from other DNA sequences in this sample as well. For the CDR3, the DNA is TGTGCCAGCAGTGAAGGACTAGCGGGAGCCTACGAGCAGTACTTT. The encoded protein is CASSEGLAGAYEQYF. The V gene is TRBV6-1, the J gene TRBJ2-7, with 12 bases that match TRBD2. The CDR3 is 15 amino acids. Germline CDR1 is MNHNS and CDR2 is SASEGT.

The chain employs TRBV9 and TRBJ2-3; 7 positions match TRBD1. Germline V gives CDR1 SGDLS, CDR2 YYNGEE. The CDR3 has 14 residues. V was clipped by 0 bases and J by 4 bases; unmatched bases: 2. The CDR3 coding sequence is TGTGCCAGCAGCGTAGGAGGGGGCCCAGATACGCAGTATTTT. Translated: CASSVGGGPDTQYF. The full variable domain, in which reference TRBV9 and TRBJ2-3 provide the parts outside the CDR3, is DSGVTQTPKHLITATGQRVTLRCSPRSGDLSVYWYQQSLDQGLQFLIQYYNGEERAKGNILERFSAQQFPDLHSELNLSSLELGDSALYFCASSVGGGPDTQYFGPGTRLTVL.

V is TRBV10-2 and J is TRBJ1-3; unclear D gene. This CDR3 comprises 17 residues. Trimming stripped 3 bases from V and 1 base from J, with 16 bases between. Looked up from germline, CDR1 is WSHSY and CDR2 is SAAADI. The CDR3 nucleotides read TGCGCCAGCAGTGAATTATCCGTTTCCGAATCTGGAAACACCATATATTTT. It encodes CASSELSVSESGNTIYF.

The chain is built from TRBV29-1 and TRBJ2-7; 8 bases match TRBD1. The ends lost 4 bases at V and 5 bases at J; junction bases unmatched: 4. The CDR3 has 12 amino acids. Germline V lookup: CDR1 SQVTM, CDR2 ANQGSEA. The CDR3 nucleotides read TGCAGCGTTGGGGCACAGGGGGACGAGCAGTACTTC. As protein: CSVGAQGDEQYF.

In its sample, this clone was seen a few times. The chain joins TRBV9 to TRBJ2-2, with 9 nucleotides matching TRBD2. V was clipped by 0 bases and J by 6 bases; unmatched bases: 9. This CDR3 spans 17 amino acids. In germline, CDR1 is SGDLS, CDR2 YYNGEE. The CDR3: CASSVDPRTSDAGELFF. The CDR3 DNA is TGTGCCAGCAGCGTAGACCCGCGGACTAGCGATGCCGGGGAGCTGTTTTTT.

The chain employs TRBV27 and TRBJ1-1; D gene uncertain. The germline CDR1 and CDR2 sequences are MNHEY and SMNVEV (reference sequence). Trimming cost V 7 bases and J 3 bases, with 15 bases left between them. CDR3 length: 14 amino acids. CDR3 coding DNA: TGTGCCAGCATTTCCCGGGAGTTGGACACTGAAGCTTTCTTT. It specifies CASISRELDTEAFF.

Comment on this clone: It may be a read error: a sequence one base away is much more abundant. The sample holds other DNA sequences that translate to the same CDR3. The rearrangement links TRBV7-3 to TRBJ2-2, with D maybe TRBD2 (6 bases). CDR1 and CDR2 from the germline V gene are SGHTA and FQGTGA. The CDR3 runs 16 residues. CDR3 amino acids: CASSLIGGNSGGELFF. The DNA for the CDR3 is TGTGCCAGCAGCTTAATTGGCGGGAATTCGGGCGGGGAGCTGTTCTTT. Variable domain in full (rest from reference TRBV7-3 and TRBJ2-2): GAGVSQTPSNKVTEKGKYVELRCDPISGHTALYWYRQSLGQGPEFLIYFQGTGAADDSGLPNDRFFAVRPEGSVSTLKIQRTERGDSAVYLCASSLIGGNSGGELFFGEGSRLTVL.

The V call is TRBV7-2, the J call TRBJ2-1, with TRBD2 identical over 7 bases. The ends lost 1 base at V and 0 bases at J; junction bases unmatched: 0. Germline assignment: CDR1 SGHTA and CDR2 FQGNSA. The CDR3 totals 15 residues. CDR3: CASSLGTSSYNEQFF. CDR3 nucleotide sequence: TGTGCCAGCAGCTTAGGGACTAGCTCCTACAATGAGCAGTTCTTC.

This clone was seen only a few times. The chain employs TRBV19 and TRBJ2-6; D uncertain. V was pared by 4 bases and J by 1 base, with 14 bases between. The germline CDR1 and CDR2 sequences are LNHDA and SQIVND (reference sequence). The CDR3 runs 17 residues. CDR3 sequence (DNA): TGTGCCAGTAGTAGCCGGGCCCTCCTATCTGGGGCCAACGTCCTGACTTTC. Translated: CASSSRALLSGANVLTF.

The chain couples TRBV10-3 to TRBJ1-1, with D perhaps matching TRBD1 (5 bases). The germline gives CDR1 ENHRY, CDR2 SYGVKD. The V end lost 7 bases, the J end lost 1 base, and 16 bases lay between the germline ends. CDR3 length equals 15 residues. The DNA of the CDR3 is TGTGCCATCACTGTTGCCGGGACGGCGAACACTGAAGCTTTCTTT. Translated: CAITVAGTANTEAFF.

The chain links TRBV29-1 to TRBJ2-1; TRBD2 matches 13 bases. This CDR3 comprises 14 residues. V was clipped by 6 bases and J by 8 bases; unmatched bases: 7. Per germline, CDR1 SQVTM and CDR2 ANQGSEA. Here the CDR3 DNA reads TGCAGCGTCCGAGCGGGACTAGCGGGACATGAGCAGTTCTTC. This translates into CSVRAGLAGHEQFF.

CDR3 sequence (DNA): TGTGCCAGCAGCGTGGCTAGCGGGAGAAATGAGCAGTTCTTC. Translating gives CASSVASGRNEQFF. The chain is built from TRBV9 and TRBJ2-1; TRBD2 agrees at 10 bases. Germline V CDR1 and CDR2: SGDLS, YYNGEE. The junction had 3 bases not matched to a gene; V was cut back by 2 bases and J by 7 bases. The length of the CDR3 is 14 residues.

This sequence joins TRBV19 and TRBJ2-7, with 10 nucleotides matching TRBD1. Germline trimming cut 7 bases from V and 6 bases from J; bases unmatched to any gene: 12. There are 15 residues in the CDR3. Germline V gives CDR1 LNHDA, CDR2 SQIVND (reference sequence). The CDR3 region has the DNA TGTGCCAGTAATCCCGGGACAGGGGTGGCCAGCGAGCAGTACTTC. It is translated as CASNPGTGVASEQYF.

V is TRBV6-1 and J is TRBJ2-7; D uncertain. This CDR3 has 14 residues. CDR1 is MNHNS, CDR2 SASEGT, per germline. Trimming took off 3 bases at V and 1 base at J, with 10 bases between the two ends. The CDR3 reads CASSDPDGSYEQYF. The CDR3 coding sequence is TGTGCCAGCAGTGACCCGGACGGTTCCTACGAGCAGTACTTC.